The entry below describes one TCR beta chain. Its specificity is unknown. The data originate from a study of shared clonotypes between healthy human individuals. As for the study in general: CD8 memory received one plate per donor, CD8 naive two, CD4 memory three and CD4 naive three. Notes on the study in general: A reduction in generation probabilities was seen for non-shared clonotypes relative to those shared by all four donors. Though the depth was large, rarefaction showed that sorted-subset sequencing was incomplete.

The authors' processing: Junction-only immunoSEQ data arrived without quality scores, meaning filtering differed. Sequencing was performed with immunoSEQ multiplex PCR; in TCRdb, only in-frame clones are kept and a portion is missing. The V and J calls and clone size come from that table; D and trimming were worked out from the DNA. The table lists about 1 million clones, more than 65% of them singletons. The V end lost 0 bases, the J end lost 11 bases, and 14 bases lay between the germline ends. CDR3 size: 14 residues. Germline V CDR1 and CDR2: LNHNV, YYDKDF (reference sequence). The clonotype comes from a man between 18 and 29 years old in good health. The specimen sequenced was memory CD4+ T cells sorted from blood. The subset here: CD45RA-negative fraction. The rearrangement joins TRBV15 to TRBJ1-3, with D uncertain. DNA for the CDR3: TGTGCCACCAGCAGAGATATGGGCTATTTATCCATATATTTT. It codes for CATSRDMGYLSIYF.